These 14 T cell receptor beta chains originate from one sample sequenced in a study of T cells in Graves' hyperthyroidism and ophthalmopathy. The CDR3 regions of TCR beta were amplified from RNA transcripts. The primer set for the first-round RT-PCR of the TCR CDR3 was HTBI. TCRdb redid the calling of the multiplex PCR reads with MiXCR, one entry per CDR3 protein. The sample has about 600,000 distinct CDR3 sequences, approximately 15% seen once; the top ten hold 2.5% to 4%. The source material was blood. Source of these receptors: a woman aged 40 to 50 with Graves' ophthalmopathy.

Note on this clonotype: This may come from a read error, since a much larger clone is one base off. The gene calls are TRBV28 and TRBJ1-3, with no clear D. V was shortened by 9 bases and J by 2 bases, with 20 bases between the two germline ends. The germline gives CDR1 MDHEN, CDR2 SYDVKM. CDR3 size: 16 residues. CDR3 coding DNA: TGTGCCAGTAACGCTGTGGCAGCCGGCACTGGAAACACCATATATTTT. Residues: CASNAVAAGTGNTIYF.

J is TRBJ1-2 and V is TRBV28, with a tentative D call TRBD1 (5 bases). Trimming removed 5 bases at V and 6 bases at J, with 13 bases between. There are 13 residues in the CDR3. From germline, CDR1 is MDHEN and CDR2 SYDVKM. The CDR3 sequence is CASSRPQGNGYTF. For the CDR3, the DNA is TGTGCCAGCAGTAGGCCCCAGGGTAATGGCTACACCTTC.

This clonotype was seen a few times. The V and J genes are TRBV6-2 or TRBV6-3 and TRBJ2-1, with TRBD2 identical over 11 bases. The CDR3 has 16 residues. Trimming removed 4 bases from V and 7 bases from J; junction bases left unmatched: 9. The germline gives CDR1 MNHEY, CDR2 SVGEGT. The CDR3 is CASSWGGSGRGNEQFF. As DNA, the CDR3 is TGTGCCAGCAGTTGGGGGGGTAGCGGGAGGGGTAATGAGCAGTTCTTC.

The rearrangement uses TRBV20-1 and TRBJ1-1; D gene ambiguous. Germline CDR1 is DFQATT and CDR2 is SNEGSKA (reference sequence). The ends were cut back, 1 base at V and 3 bases at J, with 12 bases in the middle. This CDR3 has 14 amino acids. The CDR3 region is CSARVGTRDTEAFF. CDR3 in DNA: TGCAGTGCTAGAGTGGGTACAAGGGACACTGAAGCTTTCTTT.

This clonotype has only a few counts. The rearrangement uses TRBV29-1 and TRBJ2-5; TRBD2 might be the D (6 bases). Germline CDR1 reads SQVTM; CDR2 reads ANQGSEA. This CDR3 contains 17 residues. V lost 7 bases to trimming and J lost 0 bases, with 24 bases between them. The CDR3 region has the DNA TGCAGCGCCAGAAGCCAATTCGGGACTCTGTACCAAGAGACCCAGTACTTC. It specifies CSARSQFGTLYQETQYF.

The sample holds a few counts of this clonotype. V and J are TRBV7-9 and TRBJ1-2, with unresolved D. Trimming stripped 5 bases from V and 7 bases from J, with 14 bases between. CDR1 SEHNR and CDR2 FQNEAQ come from the germline V gene (reference sequence). CDR3 length: 13 residues. Here the CDR3 DNA reads TGTGCCAGCAGCCGATGGAACGATCGTGGCTACACCTTC. The encoded protein is CASSRWNDRGYTF.

This clonotype appeared many times. The V call is TRBV28, the J call TRBJ2-3; 10 bases are a match to TRBD2. The CDR3 runs 18 residues. Germline lookup yields CDR1 MDHEN and CDR2 SYDVKM. After removal of 10 bases from V and 0 bases from J, the junction contained 16 bases not matched to a gene. The CDR3 protein is CAIQDRRTSGASTDTQYF. DNA of the CDR3: TGTGCCATCCAAGACAGGAGGACTAGCGGAGCTAGCACAGATACGCAGTATTTT.

This clonotype was observed a handful of times. The chain has TRBV4-2 and TRBJ2-1; the D is unclear. The CDR3 has 13 amino acids. The germline V gene encodes CDR1 LGHNA and CDR2 YNFKEQ. The V end lost 3 bases, the J end lost 9 bases, and 12 bases lay between the germline ends. DNA for the CDR3: TGTGCCAGCAGCCACACAGAAGCAAGTGAGCAGTTCTTC. It translates to CASSHTEASEQFF.

The rearrangement joins TRBV12-3 or TRBV12-4 to TRBJ2-4; 8 bases fit TRBD1. The CDR3 sequence is 14 residues long. Trimming removed 5 bases from V and 6 bases from J; junction bases left unmatched: 6. The CDR3 nucleotides read TGTGCCAGCAGTCCCGGACAGGGTGGAAACATTCAGTACTTC. Translating it yields CASSPGQGGNIQYF.

The CDR3 region is CASSDSKTGSYNEQFF. CDR3 DNA sequence: TGTGCCAGCAGTGACTCGAAGACAGGCTCCTACAATGAGCAGTTCTTC. V is TRBV6-4 and J is TRBJ2-1; D possibly corresponds to TRBD1 (6 bases). V was cut by 0 bases and J by 0 bases, with 9 bases left in between. The CDR3 has 16 residues. Germline-derived CDR1 and CDR2 are MRHNA and SNTAGT.

This clonotype was counted a few times. V is TRBV3-1 and J is TRBJ2-3; D assignment may be TRBD1 or TRBD2 (5 bases each). Trimming removed 2 bases at V and 8 bases at J, with 8 bases between. Germline values: CDR1 LGHDT, CDR2 YNNKEL (reference sequence). This CDR3 is built from 12 residues. The CDR3 spells CASSQIGGTQYF. CDR3 sequence (DNA): TGTGCCAGCAGCCAAATTGGGGGTACGCAGTATTTT.

This clonotype has more than one count but fewer than ten. This chain connects TRBV20-1 to TRBJ2-7, with 8 bases fitting TRBD2. After removal of 3 bases from V and 2 bases from J, the junction contained 6 bases not matched to a gene. This CDR3 region has 14 residues. The germline V gene has CDR1 DFQATT and CDR2 SNEGSKA (reference sequence). The CDR3 DNA is TGCAGTGCTAGGGGCGGGAGGACCCCCTACGAGCAGTACTTC. Protein sequence: CSARGGRTPYEQYF.

The genes are TRBV28 and TRBJ2-7, with D possibly being TRBD1 (6 bases). The V end was cut by 6 bases, the J end by 5 bases, with 23 bases between. Per germline, CDR1 MDHEN and CDR2 SYDVKM. The CDR3 extends over 16 amino acids. The CDR3 nucleotides read TGTGCCAGCAGCGATCTTATGGGGCAGGGGTTAAACGAGCAGTACTTC. Translated, it gives CASSDLMGQGLNEQYF.

The table lists this clonotype with a few counts. The CDR3 region is CSAAGADYGYTF. In DNA, the CDR3 is TGCAGTGCTGCGGGGGCTGACTATGGCTACACCTTC. This chain links TRBV20-1 with TRBJ1-2; the D gene is possibly TRBD1 (6 bases). Looked up from germline, CDR1 is DFQATT and CDR2 is SNEGSKA (reference sequence). This CDR3 has 12 amino acids. The V end was cut by 5 bases, the J end by 3 bases, with 10 bases between.